Following are 26 T cell receptor beta chains from one sample sequenced in a study of human T cells and chemical hapten exposure. In TCRdb, the RACE reads were re-called with MiXCR into one record per CDR3 protein. The table lists 75,000 to 100,000 distinct CDR3 sequences, approximately 9.7% of them singletons. The time point here: healthy volunteer bleed at 2 weeks. Unfractionated whole blood yielded the extracted total RNA. The sequenced sample was whole blood. Receptors originate from a female donor in good health. Some clones in this sample may be carry-over from other donors' samples.

The rearrangement joins TRBV6-6 to TRBJ2-1; TRBD2 matches 11 bases. The junction had 3 bases not matched to a gene; V was cut back by 5 bases and J by 3 bases. The CDR3 covers 15 residues. CDR1 and CDR2 from the germline V gene are MNHNY and SVGAGI (reference sequence). As DNA, the CDR3 is TGTGCCAGCAGTCGGACTAGCGGGTTCTACAATGAGCAGTTCTTC. Its translation is CASSRTSGFYNEQFF.

This clonotype came up many times. Relative to the germline gene, one junction end is altered; a read error may explain this. The chain has TRBV7-7 and TRBJ1-1, with TRBD1 as a possible D gene (6 bases). Per germline, CDR1 SSHAT and CDR2 FNYEAQ (reference sequence). This CDR3 is built from 14 residues. This CDR3 is CASSLIEGGTEAFF. For the CDR3, the DNA is TGTGCTAGCAGCTTAATTGAGGGGGGCACTGAAGCTTTCTTT.

This chain links TRBV3-1 with TRBJ2-1, with 8 bases aligning to TRBD2. J gave up 1 base and V 5 bases, and 10 bases lay outside the gene matches. This CDR3 region has 17 residues. The germline V gene has CDR1 LGHDT and CDR2 YNNKEL (reference sequence). As DNA, the CDR3 is TGTGCCAGCAGCTCTTCGGGTAGCGGGATGTCCTACAATGAGCAGTTCTTC. Amino acid sequence: CASSSSGSGMSYNEQFF.

The chain joins TRBV19 to TRBJ2-1; 7 bases line up with TRBD2. The CDR3 is 13 residues long. The germline V gene encodes CDR1 LNHDA and CDR2 SQIVND (reference sequence). V gave up 4 bases and J gave up 12 bases; unmatched junction bases: 9. CDR3 loop: CASSSGRRGVQFF. CDR3 coding DNA: TGTGCCAGTAGTAGCGGGAGACGAGGGGTGCAGTTCTTC.

The gene calls are TRBV7-2 and TRBJ1-2, with TRBD1 matching 7 bases. Germline CDR1 SGHTA, CDR2 FQGNSA. Trimming cost V 1 base and J 3 bases; bases outside gene matches: 2. The CDR3 length is 14 residues. In DNA, the CDR3 is TGTGCCAGCAGCTTAGACAGGGGCGACTATGGCTACACCTTC. This encodes CASSLDRGDYGYTF.

This chain connects TRBV14 to TRBJ1-1; TRBD1 is a possible D gene (6 bases). V lost 4 bases, J lost 0 bases, and 21 bases lay in between. The CDR3 is 18 amino acids. From germline, CDR1 is SGHDN and CDR2 FVKESK. For the CDR3, the DNA is TGTGCCAGCAGCCCCCTGATTAGAACAGGGAACATGAACACTGAAGCTTTCTTT. Its protein product is CASSPLIRTGNMNTEAFF.

This clonotype appeared a few times. The rearrangement joins TRBV7-2 to TRBJ2-7; TRBD2 aligns across 8 bases. Germline values: CDR1 SGHTA, CDR2 FQGNSA. The J segment lost 4 bases and the V segment lost 4 bases, leaving 9 bases of the junction unmatched. The CDR3 is made up of 15 amino acids. The CDR3 DNA follows: TGTGCCAGCAGCTCTTACTTAGCGGGAAGGTACGAGCAGTACTTC. Its protein is CASSSYLAGRYEQYF.

This clonotype was seen a handful of times. V gene TRBV20-1 combines with J gene TRBJ1-2, with 7 bases identical to TRBD1. After removal of 4 bases from V and 6 bases from J, the junction contained 8 bases not matched to a gene. Per germline, CDR1 DFQATT and CDR2 SNEGSKA (reference sequence). This CDR3 region has 13 residues. CDR3 nucleotides: TGCAGTGCTAACCTAGGGGGCTTCAATGGCTACACCTTC. This encodes CSANLGGFNGYTF.

This clonotype was counted between two and nine times. CDR3 amino acids: CASGPGRGLYGYTF. In nucleotides, the CDR3 is TGTGCCAGTGGCCCGGGAAGGGGACTCTATGGCTACACCTTC. V usage is TRBV19 and J usage is TRBJ1-2; the D gene is possibly TRBD1 (5 bases). Trimming took off 8 bases at V and 4 bases at J, with 17 bases between the two ends. The germline V gene encodes CDR1 LNHDA and CDR2 SQIVND (reference sequence). CDR3 size: 14 residues. Supplemented by reference TRBV19 and TRBJ1-2, the full variable domain reads DGGITQSPKYLFRKEGQNVTLSCEQNLNHDAMYWYRQDPGQGLRLIYYSQIVNDFQKGDIAEGYSVSREKKESFPLTVTSAQKNPTAFYLCASGPGRGLYGYTFGSGTRLTVV.

This clonotype has more than one count but fewer than ten. The CDR3 here is CASSRLTGAIEAFF. Written as DNA, the CDR3 is TGTGCCAGCAGTAGATTGACAGGGGCAATTGAAGCTTTCTTT. This rearrangement joins TRBV12-3 or TRBV12-4 to TRBJ1-1; TRBD1 aligns across 8 bases. The CDR3 runs to 14 residues. With V trimmed by 5 bases and J by 7 bases, 9 bases remained unmatched.

The rearrangement uses TRBV5-6 and TRBJ2-2, with TRBD2 matching over 12 bases. The CDR3 contains 17 residues. The germline gives CDR1 SGHDT, CDR2 YYEEEE. The V gene end was trimmed by 4 bases and the J gene end by 2 bases; junction bases not matched to a gene: 6. The chain's CDR3 is CASSDGLAGLNTGELFF. The CDR3 coding sequence is TGTGCCAGCAGCGACGGACTAGCGGGACTTAACACCGGGGAGCTGTTTTTT.

In its sample, this clonotype was seen many times. The gene calls are TRBV2 and TRBJ2-3; D might be TRBD2 (6 bases). This CDR3 is 14 amino acids long. CDR1 SNHLY and CDR2 FYNNEI come from the germline V gene. V was shortened by 8 bases and J by 4 bases, with 16 bases between the two germline ends. CDR3: CASQRRLVPDTQYF. CDR3 bases: TGTGCCAGCCAAAGGAGACTAGTTCCAGATACGCAGTATTTT.

In this sample, this clonotype turned up many times. The V gene is TRBV10-3, the J gene TRBJ1-1; D gene unclear. There are 14 residues in the CDR3. Trimming stripped 0 bases from V and 0 bases from J, with 5 bases between. CDR1 and CDR2 from the germline V gene are ENHRY and SYGVKD. The DNA for the CDR3 is TGTGCCATCAGTGAGTCGTCGGTGAACACTGAAGCTTTCTTT. This codes for CAISESSVNTEAFF.

At least ten counts were recorded for this clonotype. J is TRBJ2-5 and V is TRBV29-1, with D perhaps TRBD2 (7 bases). The length of the CDR3 is 16 residues. Trimming shortened V by 1 base and J by 3 bases, and 18 bases separated the two germline ends. Germline-derived CDR1 and CDR2 are SQVTM and ANQGSEA. CDR3 residues: CSVEGAMAGDKETQYF. The CDR3 nucleotides read TGCAGCGTTGAAGGCGCTATGGCGGGGGACAAAGAGACCCAGTACTTC. Drawing the rest from reference TRBV29-1 and TRBJ2-5, the complete variable domain is SAVISQKPSRDICQRGTSLTIQCQVDSQVTMMFWYRQQPGQSLTLIATANQGSEATYESGFVIDKFPISRPNLTFSTLTVSNMSPEDSSIYLCSVEGAMAGDKETQYFGPGTRLLVL.

Ten or more counts support this clonotype. The chain recombines TRBV29-1 with TRBJ2-1; D gene uncertain. Per the germline V gene, CDR1 is SQVTM and CDR2 is ANQGSEA. The V gene lost 3 bases and the J gene lost 4 bases, with 10 bases spanning the gap. This CDR3 has 13 amino acids. The CDR3 sequence: CSVDGPQYNEQFF. CDR3 DNA sequence: TGCAGCGTTGACGGACCCCAGTACAATGAGCAGTTCTTC.

The chain carries TRBV6-5 and TRBJ2-5; possibly TRBD1 or TRBD2 for D (6 bases each). V was pared by 0 bases and J by 9 bases, with 17 bases between. This CDR3 has 15 amino acids. Germline CDR1 MNHEY, CDR2 SVGAGI. In DNA form, the CDR3 reads TGTGCCAGCAGTTACTCGCGCTCAGGGGTAGCGGCCCAGTACTTC. Protein: CASSYSRSGVAAQYF.

In this sample, this clonotype turned up a few times. The J gene is TRBJ2-1, the V gene TRBV3-1, with 11 bases fitting TRBD2. The V and J ends lost 0 bases and 1 base, in that order; junction bases with no gene match: 11. CDR1 LGHDT and CDR2 YNNKEL come from the germline V gene (reference sequence). The CDR3 runs 20 residues. The CDR3 loop is CASSQDPPASGRLSYNEQFF. In nucleotides, the CDR3 is TGTGCCAGCAGCCAAGATCCCCCGGCTAGCGGGAGGTTATCCTACAATGAGCAGTTCTTC.

This clonotype was recorded many times. The CDR3 sequence: CSAPARTGAFYGYTF. CDR3 sequence (DNA): TGCAGTGCCCCGGCTCGGACAGGGGCGTTCTATGGCTACACCTTC. This chain joins TRBV20-1 and TRBJ1-2; 9 bases map to TRBD1. Germline lookup yields CDR1 DFQATT and CDR2 SNEGSKA (reference sequence). Losses at the gene ends were 6 bases for V and 4 bases for J; bases not matched to a gene: 12. This CDR3 has 15 residues.

This clonotype came up many times. The chain uses TRBV9 and TRBJ2-3, with D possibly TRBD2 on 5 matching bases. The CDR3 consists of 15 residues. V was pared by 3 bases and J by 6 bases, with 17 bases between. Per the germline V gene, CDR1 is SGDLS and CDR2 is YYNGEE. The CDR3 DNA is TGTGCCAGCAGCGGAGAGGGAGCTAGTTGGGATACGCAGTATTTT. Its protein is CASSGEGASWDTQYF.

This clonotype appeared a few times. The V and J genes are TRBV7-9 and TRBJ2-4; 9 bases map to TRBD1. The CDR3 consists of 14 residues. Germline CDR1 and CDR2: SEHNR and FQNEAQ (reference sequence). The J segment lost 6 bases and the V segment lost 5 bases, leaving 5 bases of the junction unmatched. This CDR3 reads CASSKTGGGNIQYF. As DNA, the CDR3 is TGTGCCAGCAGCAAAACAGGGGGCGGAAACATTCAGTACTTC.

With respect to this clonotype: Relative to the germline gene, one junction end is altered; a read error may explain this. This CDR3 reads CASSPGQNTETFF. The CDR3 DNA sequence: TGCGCCAGCAGCCCAGGACAGAACACTGAAACTTTCTTT. The chain links TRBV5-1 to TRBJ1-1, with a weak D call TRBD1 (6 bases). The V gene's germline CDR1 is SGHRS and CDR2 YFSETQ. The CDR3 runs 13 residues. Together with reference TRBV5-1 and TRBJ1-1, the CDR3 gives the full variable domain: KAGVTQTPRYLIKTRGQQVTLSCSPISGHRSVSWYQQTPGQGLQFLFEYFSETQRNKGNFPGRFSGRQFSNSRSEMNVSTLELGDSALYLCASSPGQNTETFFGQGTRLTVV.

Only a few counts were recorded for this clonotype. The chain recombines TRBV4-1 with TRBJ1-2; D not certain. Germline V gene lookup returns CDR1 MGHRA and CDR2 YSYEKL. This CDR3 spans 16 amino acids. V gave up 0 bases and J gave up 5 bases, with 16 bases separating them. CDR3 amino acids: CASSQDPTDFSYGYTF. CDR3 sequence (DNA): TGCGCCAGCAGCCAAGACCCGACGGATTTTTCATATGGCTACACCTTC.

This clonotype was picked up many times. This sequence joins TRBV28 and TRBJ2-1, with 7 bases lining up with TRBD2. V lost 6 bases, J lost 1 base, and 6 bases stayed unmatched. This CDR3 contains 15 residues. CDR1 and CDR2 (germline): MDHEN, SYDVKM. The DNA for the CDR3 is TGTGCCAGCAGCGGGCGGGGGTCATCCTACAATGAGCAGTTCTTC. Amino acids: CASSGRGSSYNEQFF.

The table lists this clonotype with many counts. This chain links TRBV6-2 or TRBV6-3 with TRBJ2-5; either TRBD1 or TRBD2 may supply D (5 bases each). Germline CDR1 is MNHEY and CDR2 is SVGEGT. V gave up 5 bases and J gave up 3 bases, with 13 bases separating them. The CDR3 sequence is 14 residues long. The CDR3 reads CASSPGTEKETQYF. In DNA, the CDR3 is TGTGCCAGCAGTCCCGGGACGGAAAAAGAGACCCAGTACTTC.

Ten or more counts support this clonotype. This chain connects TRBV7-9 to TRBJ2-1; TRBD2 is a possible D gene (5 bases). Trimming took off 4 bases at V and 0 bases at J, with 7 bases between the two ends. The CDR3 contains 14 residues. Looked up from germline, CDR1 is SEHNR and CDR2 is FQNEAQ (reference sequence). In DNA form, the CDR3 reads TGTGCCAGCAGCTCCGGGAACTCCTACAATGAGCAGTTCTTC. This encodes CASSSGNSYNEQFF.

This clonotype was detected once. The V gene is TRBV10-3, the J gene TRBJ1-1, with D unresolved. CDR1 ENHRY and CDR2 SYGVKD come from the germline V gene. This CDR3 has 13 amino acids. Trimming took off 7 bases at V and 1 base at J, with 10 bases between the two ends. The CDR3: CAITGTRNTEAFF. CDR3 coding DNA: TGTGCCATCACAGGAACGAGGAACACTGAAGCTTTCTTT.